The 19 T cell receptor beta chains below all came from one sample that was sequenced in a study of blood T cell repertoires in COVID-19. Clones were read by immunoSEQ multiplex PCR, and TCRdb kept only the in-frame ones, dropping some. The sample records roughly 370,000 clones, approximately 87% being singletons. Sequenced material: PBMCs or T cells enriched from blood (not recorded which). The source of these receptors is a woman in her fifties or sixties who had recovered from COVID-19.

This clone was picked up a small number of times. The J gene is TRBJ1-2, the V gene TRBV5-5; D is uncertain. Germline CDR1 and CDR2: SGHKS and YYEKEE (reference sequence). CDR3 length: 14 amino acids. With 0 bases removed from V and 6 bases from J, the gap between germline ends came to 12 bases. The CDR3: CASSLAEGSNGYTF. CDR3 nucleotide sequence: TGTGCCAGCAGCTTGGCCGAGGGATCGAATGGCTACACCTTC.

The chain uses TRBV30 and TRBJ1-2; 9 nucleotides match TRBD1. Trimming removed 7 bases from V and 2 bases from J; junction bases left unmatched: 5. This CDR3 is built from 13 residues. CDR1 and CDR2 from the germline V gene are GTSNPN and SVGIG (reference sequence). CDR3 coding DNA: TGTGCCTCGTGGGACAGGGAGAACTATGGCTACACCTTC. It is translated as CASWDRENYGYTF.

The chain links TRBV27 to TRBJ2-1; 8 nucleotides align to TRBD2. This CDR3 has 16 amino acids. J gave up 0 bases and V 2 bases, and 3 bases lay outside the gene matches. Germline CDR1 and CDR2: MNHEY and SMNVEV (reference sequence). CDR3 sequence reads: CASSLLAGFSYNEQFF. The CDR3 nucleotides are TGTGCCAGCAGTTTACTAGCGGGTTTCTCCTACAATGAGCAGTTCTTC.

V and J are TRBV30 and TRBJ1-2; D is ambiguous. V dropped 3 bases and J dropped 12 bases, with 17 bases sitting between them. The length of the CDR3 is 12 residues. CDR1 and CDR2 (germline): GTSNPN, SVGIG (reference sequence). The CDR3 DNA reads TGTGCCTGGAGATCAATTGGGCAGCATCACACCTTC. Its protein product is CAWRSIGQHHTF. Based on the CDR3 plus reference TRBV30 and TRBJ1-2, the full variable domain is SQTIHQWPATLVQPVGSPLSLECTVEGTSNPNLYWYRQAAGRGLQLLFYSVGIGQISSEVPQNLSASRPQDRQFILSSKKLLLSDSGFYLCAWRSIGQHHTFGSGTRLTVV.

The chain employs TRBV7-2 and TRBJ2-1; tentative D call: TRBD1 (5 bases). V was pared by 5 bases and J by 3 bases, with 11 bases between. Germline CDR1 SGHTA, CDR2 FQGNSA. The CDR3 is 14 amino acids. CDR3 amino acids: CASSPQGIYNEQFF. The DNA of the CDR3 is TGTGCCAGCAGCCCCCAGGGTATCTACAATGAGCAGTTCTTC. The whole variable domain, filled in from reference TRBV7-2 and TRBJ2-1, reads GAGVSQSPSNKVTEKGKDVELRCDPISGHTALYWYRQSLGQGLEFLIYFQGNSAPDKSGLPSDRFSAERTGGSVSTLTIQRTQQEDSAVYLCASSPQGIYNEQFFGPGTRLTVL.

Concerning this clone: Germline and junction disagree at one end, which may indicate a read error. The V and J genes are TRBV7-7 and TRBJ2-1; TRBD2 agrees at 7 bases. This CDR3 comprises 13 residues. The germline CDR1 and CDR2 sequences are SSHAT and FNYEAQ (reference sequence). The DNA for the CDR3 is TGTGCTAGCAGCCGAGCGGGGTTCAATGAGCAGTTCTTC. Its protein product is CASSRAGFNEQFF.

This chain connects TRBV4-1 to TRBJ2-5; a weak D match, TRBD2 (5 bases). The V and J ends lost 4 bases and 5 bases respectively, with 20 bases between them. Germline V gene lookup returns CDR1 MGHRA and CDR2 YSYEKL. This CDR3 has 16 residues. This CDR3 reads CASSPRGFLSGETQYF. The CDR3 nucleotides read TGCGCCAGCAGCCCCCGCGGGTTTCTCAGTGGGGAGACCCAGTACTTC.

V and J are TRBV18 and TRBJ1-1; D is unclear. Between the trimmed V and J ends, which lost 6 bases and 1 base, there was a span of 18 bases. Germline V gene sequence: CDR1 KGHSH, CDR2 LQKENI. This CDR3 is built from 16 residues. The CDR3 loop is CASSSYGRAENTEAFF. The CDR3 coding sequence is TGTGCCAGCTCTTCTTATGGGCGAGCGGAGAACACTGAAGCTTTCTTT.

V gene TRBV18 combines with J gene TRBJ1-1; 9 bases match TRBD1. Looked up from germline, CDR1 is KGHSH and CDR2 is LQKENI. The V gene end was trimmed by 3 bases and the J gene end by 5 bases; junction bases not matched to a gene: 4. The CDR3 is made up of 14 amino acids. The CDR3 sequence: CASSPGQGETEAFF. CDR3 DNA sequence: TGTGCCAGCTCACCGGGACAGGGAGAGACTGAAGCTTTCTTT.

V usage is TRBV12-3 or TRBV12-4 and J usage is TRBJ1-2; 9 positions match TRBD1. CDR3 length equals 13 residues. Unmatched junction bases numbered 5, after V lost 5 bases and J lost 7 bases. The CDR3 region is CASSKQGAGGYTF. The CDR3 DNA sequence: TGTGCCAGCAGTAAACAGGGGGCTGGTGGCTACACCTTC.

The rearrangement joins TRBV19 to TRBJ1-5, with 7 bases matching TRBD1. The CDR3 runs 14 residues. V was pared by 3 bases and J by 1 base, with 0 bases of the junction left unmatched. In germline, CDR1 is LNHDA, CDR2 SQIVND (reference sequence). The CDR3 DNA reads TGTGCCAGTAGTATCAGGGGGAGCAATCAGCCCCAGCATTTT. Encoded protein: CASSIRGSNQPQHF.

The chain links TRBV5-1 to TRBJ1-2; D not certain. V was clipped by 1 base and J by 3 bases, with 13 bases between them. CDR3 length equals 15 residues. Germline lookup yields CDR1 SGHRS and CDR2 YFSETQ. Here the CDR3 reads CASSLRSALDYGYTF. The CDR3 nucleotides are TGCGCCAGCAGCTTGCGCAGCGCGTTGGACTATGGCTACACCTTC.

The chain recombines TRBV7-2 with TRBJ1-1; perhaps TRBD1 as D (6 bases). V lost 5 bases to trimming and J lost 3 bases, with 10 bases between them. The length of the CDR3 is 13 residues. Germline-derived CDR1 and CDR2 are SGHTA and FQGNSA. The CDR3 DNA is TGTGCCAGCAGCACCAGGGGAGACACTGAAGCTTTCTTT. Translation: CASSTRGDTEAFF.

This chain connects TRBV11-2 to TRBJ1-2; D call uncertain. Germline CDR1 and CDR2: SGHAT and FQNNGV. V was cut by 5 bases and J by 2 bases, with 15 bases left in between. The CDR3 covers 15 residues. In nucleotides, the CDR3 is TGTGCCAGCAGCCCGTTGGAGAGTGGGAACTATGGCTACACCTTC. Amino acid sequence: CASSPLESGNYGYTF.

In its sample, this clone was seen a few times. V usage is TRBV28 and J usage is TRBJ2-5; 12 bases are a match to TRBD2. CDR1 and CDR2 from the germline V gene are MDHEN and SYDVKM. The J segment lost 12 bases and the V segment lost 4 bases, leaving 15 bases of the junction unmatched. The CDR3 has 16 residues. CDR3 sequence reads: CASSSPNSSGGARKYF. DNA for the CDR3: TGTGCCAGCAGTTCCCCTAATTCTAGCGGGGGGGCCAGAAAGTACTTC.

The V call is TRBV2, the J call TRBJ1-1, with TRBD1 matching 9 bases. CDR1 and CDR2 (germline): SNHLY, FYNNEI. This CDR3 spans 13 amino acids. Losses at the gene ends were 5 bases for V and 8 bases for J; bases not matched to a gene: 6. The CDR3 region is CASSRDREGEAFF. The CDR3 DNA sequence: TGTGCCAGCAGTCGGGACAGGGAGGGAGAAGCTTTCTTT.

V gene TRBV7-2 combines with J gene TRBJ1-2; D is perhaps TRBD1 (6 bases). V lost 5 bases and J lost 3, with 13 bases in between. Germline V gene data show CDR1 as SGHTA and CDR2 as FQGNSA. The length of the CDR3 is 14 residues. The CDR3: CASSPWSGDYGYTF. As DNA, the CDR3 is TGTGCCAGCAGCCCTTGGTCAGGGGACTATGGCTACACCTTC.

J is TRBJ2-5 and V is TRBV7-2; 7 bases fit TRBD1. Germline V gene data show CDR1 as SGHTA and CDR2 as FQGNSA. The V and J ends lost 5 bases and 2 bases, in that order; junction bases with no gene match: 5. There are 14 residues in the CDR3. CDR3 bases: TGTGCCAGCAGCGCACCGGGACAGCAAGAGACCCAGTACTTC. It is translated as CASSAPGQQETQYF.

The rearrangement links TRBV29-1 to TRBJ1-2, with D perhaps matching TRBD1 (6 bases). The V gene lost 6 bases and the J gene lost 4 bases, with 21 bases spanning the gap. CDR1 and CDR2 (germline): SQVTM, ANQGSEA. The CDR3 extends over 15 amino acids. The CDR3 protein is CSVYRAPSSAYGYTF. For the CDR3, the DNA is TGCAGCGTGTACAGGGCTCCGAGTTCCGCCTATGGCTACACCTTC.